The entry that follows covers one T cell receptor (beta chain) sequence. The germline V and J ends were trimmed by 2 bases and 7 bases, with 12 bases remaining between them. Germline V gene data show CDR1 as SGHRS and CDR2 as YFSETQ. The length of the CDR3 is 14 residues. The data were taken from a study of control samples from healthy donors and cancer patients. TCRdb keeps only in-frame clones here, not all; method: immunoSEQ multiplex PCR. The table gives 150,000 to 200,000 clones; the top ten clones make up more than 2% of it. The sequenced sample consisted of blood. This clonotype originated in a young woman in good health. The chain combines TRBV5-1 with TRBJ2-2, with TRBD2 as a possible D gene (6 bases). The CDR3 bases are TGCGCCAGCAGCTTAAATAGCGGTAGCGGGGAGCTGTTTTTT. It yields the protein CASSLNSGSGELFF.